Presented here are 18 T cell receptor beta chains from one specimen sequenced in a study of blood T cell repertoires in COVID-19. Libraries were prepared by immunoSEQ multiplex PCR; TCRdb keeps only in-frame clonotypes and omits some of them. The table shows 200,000 to 250,000 clones, with roughly 79% occurring only once. The sample was PBMCs or T cells enriched from blood (not recorded which). The receptors here all came from a woman aged 45-65 years with acute COVID-19.

This chain uses TRBV6-1 with TRBJ1-4, with 12 bases matching TRBD1. V was pared by 2 bases and J by 8 bases, with 3 bases of the junction left unmatched. The CDR3 contains 15 residues. CDR1 and CDR2 (germline): MNHNS, SASEGT. The CDR3 bases are TGTGCCAGCAGTGAAACCGGGACAGGGGGCGAAAAACTGTTTTTT. Translation: CASSETGTGGEKLFF.

The gene calls are TRBV28 and TRBJ2-7; TRBD1 aligns across 7 bases. The CDR3 covers 13 residues. The trim removed 7 bases at V and 2 bases at J, leaving 5 bases unmatched. In germline, CDR1 is MDHEN, CDR2 SYDVKM. The CDR3 spells CASNRQGTYEQYF. CDR3 in DNA: TGTGCCAGCAACAGACAGGGAACCTACGAGCAGTACTTC.

This clone was seen a handful of times. V is TRBV19 and J is TRBJ1-4; 7 bases match TRBD1. The germline CDR1 and CDR2 sequences are LNHDA and SQIVND (reference sequence). Losses at the gene ends were 6 bases for V and 7 bases for J; bases not matched to a gene: 11. This CDR3 comprises 15 residues. CDR3 sequence reads: CASSPRGGGGEKLFF. CDR3 bases: TGTGCCAGTAGCCCCAGAGGGGGCGGTGGTGAAAAACTGTTTTTT.

V gene TRBV28 combines with J gene TRBJ1-1, with D possibly being TRBD1 (5 bases). The germline CDR1 and CDR2 sequences are MDHEN and SYDVKM. The CDR3 loop spans 14 amino acids. V shed 3 bases and J shed 4 bases, with 12 bases lying between them. The CDR3 nucleotides are TGTGCCAGCAGTTTGCCCCCTGGGGCCACTGAAGCTTTCTTT. Translated, it gives CASSLPPGATEAFF. Full variable domain (outside the CDR3, taken from reference TRBV28 and TRBJ1-1): DVKVTQSSRYLVKRTGEKVFLECVQDMDHENMFWYRQDPGLGLRLIYFSYDVKMKEKGDIPEGYSVSREKKERFSLILESASTNQTSMYLCASSLPPGATEAFFGQGTRLTVV.

A single count supports this clone. The chain is built from TRBV6-6 and TRBJ1-2; D perhaps matches TRBD1 (5 bases). Looked up from germline, CDR1 is MNHNY and CDR2 is SVGAGI (reference sequence). Between the trimmed V and J ends, which lost 2 bases and 2 bases, there was a span of 12 bases. This CDR3 is built from 15 residues. For the CDR3, the DNA is TGTGCCAGCAGTTACAACCCACAGGCGAACTATGGCTACACCTTC. Protein product: CASSYNPQANYGYTF.

J is TRBJ2-6 and V is TRBV5-1; possibly TRBD2 for D (6 bases). Trimming removed 5 bases at V and 0 bases at J, with 21 bases between. The CDR3 consists of 19 residues. Germline values: CDR1 SGHRS, CDR2 YFSETQ. Here the CDR3 DNA reads TGCGCCAGCAGTTTTGGTCCCGGGAGAGTGCTCTCTGGGGCCAACGTCCTGACTTTC. Protein: CASSFGPGRVLSGANVLTF.

This chain joins TRBV9 and TRBJ2-5; 9 bases fit TRBD1. Germline V gene sequence: CDR1 SGDLS, CDR2 YYNGEE. This CDR3 comprises 17 residues. The J segment lost 2 bases and the V segment lost 0 bases, leaving 8 bases of the junction unmatched. In DNA form, the CDR3 reads TGTGCCAGCAGCGTAGGTGAGACAGGGGGGTATCAAGAGACCCAGTACTTC. This encodes CASSVGETGGYQETQYF. Full variable domain (rest looked up from reference TRBV9 and TRBJ2-5): DSGVTQTPKHLITATGQRVTLRCSPRSGDLSVYWYQQSLDQGLQFLIQYYNGEERAKGNILERFSAQQFPDLHSELNLSSLELGDSALYFCASSVGETGGYQETQYFGPGTRLLVL.

V is TRBV5-4 and J is TRBJ2-1; 8 bases map to TRBD2. Germline CDR1 is SGHNT and CDR2 is YYREEE (reference sequence). After removal of 4 bases from V and 1 base from J, the junction contained 10 bases not matched to a gene. This CDR3 spans 17 amino acids. The CDR3 DNA follows: TGTGCCAGCAGCCGGCAGCGGCGGGGGGCATCCTACAATGAGCAGTTCTTC. It encodes CASSRQRRGASYNEQFF.

The chain links TRBV5-4 to TRBJ2-3, with 10 positions matching TRBD2. CDR1 and CDR2 (germline): SGHNT, YYREEE (reference sequence). Germline trimming cut 2 bases from V and 5 bases from J; bases unmatched to any gene: 5. The CDR3 runs 15 residues. CDR3 protein: CASSFLLAGVDTQYF. CDR3 nucleotides: TGTGCCAGCAGCTTCCTCCTAGCGGGGGTAGATACGCAGTATTTT.

The CDR3 sequence: CASRRTTGSEKLFF. The CDR3 DNA sequence: TGTGCCAGCAGACGGACGACGGGGAGCGAAAAACTGTTTTTT. The chain combines TRBV25-1 with TRBJ1-4; D unresolved. The CDR3 has 14 amino acids. Germline V lookup: CDR1 MGHDK, CDR2 SYGVNS. The germline V and J ends were trimmed by 6 bases and 8 bases, with 16 bases remaining between them.

The chain recombines TRBV19 with TRBJ2-1, with 7 bases aligning to TRBD2. With V trimmed by 4 bases and J by 0 bases, 3 bases remained unmatched. This CDR3 has 15 amino acids. The germline gives CDR1 LNHDA, CDR2 SQIVND (reference sequence). The CDR3 loop reads CASSTSGSSYNEQFF. CDR3 sequence (DNA): TGTGCCAGTAGTACTAGCGGTAGCTCCTACAATGAGCAGTTCTTC.

The chain combines TRBV28 with TRBJ1-1; perhaps TRBD1 as D (5 bases). The CDR3 is 14 amino acids. Looked up from germline, CDR1 is MDHEN and CDR2 is SYDVKM. V was pared by 6 bases and J by 5 bases, with 16 bases between. CDR3 sequence reads: CASRGGKGRTEAFF. The CDR3 region has the DNA TGTGCCAGCAGGGGGGGAAAAGGGAGGACTGAAGCTTTCTTT.

J is TRBJ2-1 and V is TRBV7-9; 7 positions match TRBD1. Germline assignment: CDR1 SEHNR and CDR2 FQNEAQ (reference sequence). The V segment lost 11 bases and the J segment 4 bases; nucleotides outside the gene matches: 11. The CDR3 has 14 residues. CDR3 region: CALPVGGSYNEQFF. The DNA for the CDR3 is TGTGCCTTGCCGGTAGGGGGCAGTTACAATGAGCAGTTCTTC. The variable domain in full, completed from reference TRBV7-9 and TRBJ2-1, reads DTGVSQNPRHKITKRGQNVTFRCDPISEHNRLYWYRQTLGQGPEFLTYFQNEAQLEKSRLLSDRFSAERPKGSFSTLEIQRTEQGDSAMYLCALPVGGSYNEQFFGPGTRLTVL.

The chain uses TRBV5-4 and TRBJ1-1; TRBD1 aligns across 10 bases. Per germline, CDR1 SGHNT and CDR2 YYREEE (reference sequence). Trimming at V came to 4 bases and at J to 5 bases, leaving 8 bases not matched to a gene. CDR3 length: 15 amino acids. DNA for the CDR3: TGTGCCAGCAGCCTAAGACAGGGGGCGGGGACTGAAGCTTTCTTT. This gives the protein CASSLRQGAGTEAFF.

CDR3 region: CASSPLRVVRHGAGAKVEQFF. CDR3 DNA sequence: TGTGCCAGCAGCCCACTCCGCGTAGTTCGGCACGGAGCGGGAGCCAAGGTTGAGCAGTTCTTC. The chain couples TRBV7-4 to TRBJ2-1; 8 bases map to TRBD2. CDR3 length: 21 residues. V shed 5 bases and J 9 bases; nucleotides not matched to a gene: 30. Germline V CDR1 and CDR2: SGHVT, SQSDAQ.

As DNA, the CDR3 is TGTGCCAGTGGACAGTTTAACTATGGCTACACCTTC. It codes for CASGQFNYGYTF. The rearrangement uses TRBV28 and TRBJ1-2; possibly TRBD1 for D (6 bases). CDR1 MDHEN and CDR2 SYDVKM come from the germline V gene. V was trimmed by 9 bases and J by 1 base, leaving 9 bases between them. The CDR3 loop spans 12 amino acids.

The sample holds one count of this clone. The rearrangement links TRBV30 to TRBJ2-3, with D tentatively TRBD1 (6 bases). Germline V CDR1 and CDR2: GTSNPN, SVGIG (reference sequence). Deletions cut 1 base from V and 2 bases from J, with 10 bases between. This CDR3 comprises 14 residues. CDR3: CAWSGGQITDTQYF. The CDR3 coding sequence is TGTGCCTGGAGTGGGGGGCAGATCACAGATACGCAGTATTTT.

This sequence joins TRBV5-1 and TRBJ2-2; 9 nucleotides match TRBD1. Germline V gives CDR1 SGHRS, CDR2 YFSETQ. CDR3 length equals 17 residues. The trim removed 4 bases at V and 0 bases at J, leaving 7 bases unmatched. The CDR3 here is CASSARTGATNTGELFF. The CDR3 nucleotides are TGCGCCAGCAGCGCGAGGACAGGGGCAACGAACACCGGGGAGCTGTTTTTT.